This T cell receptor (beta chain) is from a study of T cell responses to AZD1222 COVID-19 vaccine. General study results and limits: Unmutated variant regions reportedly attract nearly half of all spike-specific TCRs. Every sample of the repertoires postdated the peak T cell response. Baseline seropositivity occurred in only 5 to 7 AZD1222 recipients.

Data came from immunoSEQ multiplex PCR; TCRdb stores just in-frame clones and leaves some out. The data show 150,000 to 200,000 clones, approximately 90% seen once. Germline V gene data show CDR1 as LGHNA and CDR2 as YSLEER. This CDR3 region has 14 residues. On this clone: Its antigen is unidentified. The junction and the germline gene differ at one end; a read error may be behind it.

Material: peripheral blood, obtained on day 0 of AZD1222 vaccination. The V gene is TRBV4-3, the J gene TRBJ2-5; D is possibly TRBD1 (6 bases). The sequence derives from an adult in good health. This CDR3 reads CATSQQGGEETQYF. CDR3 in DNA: TGCGCCACCAGCCAACAGGGTGGGGAGGAGACCCAGTACTTC.